A selection of T cell receptor beta chains follows, all from one sample in a study of cytomegalovirus exposure and HLA in healthy donors. Measured with immunoSEQ multiplex PCR; TCRdb has only the in-frame clones, and not every one. The data hold about 120,000 clones, with approximately 80% observed a single time. The sequencing sample was made of PBMCs. The receptors were gathered from a woman under 30 in good health and CMV-seronegative. CDR3s include the opening cysteine and the closing phenylalanine or tryptophan. Each record gives: J gene, V gene, D gene, clone size, CDR3 DNA, CDR3 protein. D genes are given only for firm matches. Some rows mark clone size as missing; the rest say once, few, many or name a class of expanded clone.

J gene: TRBJ2-2
V gene: TRBV11-3
D gene: TRBD1
clone size: -
CDR3 DNA: TGTGCCAGCAGCTCCGGACAGGACACCGGGGAGCTGTTTTTT
CDR3 protein: CASSSGQDTGELFF

J gene: TRBJ2-1
V gene: TRBV19
D gene: TRBD2
clone size: few
CDR3 DNA: TGTGCCAGTAGTATCCCCAGACTAGCGTCCAATGAGCAGTTCTTC
CDR3 protein: CASSIPRLASNEQFF

J gene: TRBJ2-7
V gene: TRBV6-1
D gene: TRBD1
clone size: -
CDR3 DNA: TGTGCCAGCAGTGAACCCACAGGGGGTCCCTACGAGCAGTACTTC
CDR3 protein: CASSEPTGGPYEQYF

J gene: TRBJ1-5
V gene: TRBV19
D gene: -
clone size: -
CDR3 DNA: TGTGCCAGTAGTAGACGGGGGATTAAAGACAATCAGCCCCAGCATTTT
CDR3 protein: CASSRRGIKDNQPQHF

J gene: TRBJ1-2
V gene: TRBV19
D gene: TRBD1
clone size: -
CDR3 DNA: TGTGCCAGTAGTATGGGACAGCTGGACTATGGCTACACCTTC
CDR3 protein: CASSMGQLDYGYTF

J gene: TRBJ1-2
V gene: TRBV5-5
D gene: TRBD1
clone size: -
CDR3 DNA: TGTGCCAGCAGCTTAAGTCAGGGGGTTATCTATGGCTACACCTTC
CDR3 protein: CASSLSQGVIYGYTF

J gene: TRBJ1-6
V gene: TRBV19
D gene: -
clone size: once
CDR3 DNA: TGTGCCAGTAGTATCCCAGGGTCGATATCACCCCTCCACTTT
CDR3 protein: CASSIPGSISPLHF

J gene: TRBJ2-1
V gene: TRBV2
D gene: -
clone size: -
CDR3 DNA: TGTGCCAGCTGTAACAATGAGCAGTTCTTC
CDR3 protein: CASCNNEQFF

J gene: TRBJ1-5
V gene: TRBV28
D gene: TRBD1
clone size: once
CDR3 DNA: TGTGCCAGCAGCCTGGGGACAGGGGCCAATCAGCCCCAGCATTTT
CDR3 protein: CASSLGTGANQPQHF

J gene: TRBJ2-3
V gene: TRBV19
D gene: -
clone size: -
CDR3 DNA: TGTGCCAGTAGTATTCGGGGGTTCGGGCCAGATACGCAGTATTTT
CDR3 protein: CASSIRGFGPDTQYF

J gene: TRBJ2-7
V gene: TRBV29-1
D gene: -
clone size: -
CDR3 DNA: TGCAGCGCGCTTTGGGGCGGTACCTACGAGCAGTACTTC
CDR3 protein: CSALWGGTYEQYF